The 30 T cell receptor beta chains below all came from one sample that was sequenced in a study of cytomegalovirus exposure and HLA in healthy donors. 60 Vbeta and 13 Jbeta primers were used in PCR. The method was immunoSEQ multiplex PCR; TCRdb's version includes in-frame clones alone and lacks a portion of them. The table lists hundreds of thousands of clones, more than 55% of them singletons. The sequenced material came from PBMCs. These receptors were obtained from a female donor in good health and CMV-seronegative.

This sequence joins TRBV28 and TRBJ2-3; 8 positions match TRBD2. The V gene end was trimmed by 3 bases and the J gene end by 5 bases; junction bases not matched to a gene: 4. Germline loops: CDR1 MDHEN, CDR2 SYDVKM. The CDR3 covers 14 residues. The DNA for the CDR3 is TGTGCCAGCAGTTTGTCAGCGGGAGAAGATACGCAGTATTTT. It codes for CASSLSAGEDTQYF.

For this clone: Other DNA sequences in the same sample also yield this CDR3. The chain combines TRBV5-1 with TRBJ1-5; no reliable D call. V lost 0 bases to trimming and J lost 1 base, with 8 bases between them. The CDR3 extends over 15 amino acids. The germline V gene encodes CDR1 SGHRS and CDR2 YFSETQ. As DNA, the CDR3 is TGCGCCAGCAGCTTGGAAGCCGGGAGCAATCAGCCCCAGCATTTT. Translating it yields CASSLEAGSNQPQHF.

The chain recombines TRBV11-2 with TRBJ2-4; maybe TRBD2 (6 bases). The CDR3 covers 14 residues. In germline, CDR1 is SGHAT, CDR2 FQNNGV. Trimming left V 3 bases short and J 8 bases short, with 14 bases between. CDR3 in amino acids: CASSFIRGSDIQYF. DNA of the CDR3: TGTGCCAGCAGCTTCATACGGGGGTCCGACATTCAGTACTTC.

The V call is TRBV10-1, the J call TRBJ2-1, with 9 bases lining up with TRBD2. The CDR3 extends over 13 amino acids. CDR1 is WNHNN, CDR2 SYGVQD, per germline (reference sequence). The V segment lost 5 bases and the J segment 12 bases; nucleotides outside the gene matches: 8. CDR3 DNA: TGCGCCAGCAGTCAGCGGGGGGAGGGAAGGCAGTTCTTC. Translation: CASSQRGEGRQFF.

Only one count was recorded for this clone. V is TRBV4-1 and J is TRBJ2-7, with 10 nucleotides matching TRBD2. The CDR3 loop spans 14 amino acids. CDR1 is MGHRA, CDR2 YSYEKL, per germline. The ends lost 1 base at V and 3 bases at J; junction bases unmatched: 0. In DNA form, the CDR3 reads TGCGCCAGCAGCCAAGCTAGCGGGAGCTACGAGCAGTACTTC. Translating gives CASSQASGSYEQYF.

On this clone itself: The junction departs from germline at one end; a sequencing error may be responsible. The V gene is TRBV7-9, the J gene TRBJ1-2; D may be TRBD1 (5 bases). The length of the CDR3 is 14 residues. Germline CDR1 is SEHNR and CDR2 is FQNEAQ (reference sequence). The CDR3 nucleotides read TGTTCCAGCAGCTCCCGACAGTTGAACTATGGCTACACCTTC. Translation gives CSSSSRQLNYGYTF.

The V and J genes are TRBV29-1 and TRBJ2-5, with 14 bases fitting TRBD2. CDR3 size: 15 residues. V was clipped by 7 bases and J by 5 bases; unmatched bases: 9. The germline V gene encodes CDR1 SQVTM and CDR2 ANQGSEA. The CDR3 region has the DNA TGCAGCGCCCGACTAGCGGGAGGGGATCTGGAGACCCAGTACTTC. Amino acids: CSARLAGGDLETQYF. Supplemented by reference TRBV29-1 and TRBJ2-5, the full variable domain reads SAVISQKPSRDICQRGTSLTIQCQVDSQVTMMFWYRQQPGQSLTLIATANQGSEATYESGFVIDKFPISRPNLTFSTLTVSNMSPEDSSIYLCSARLAGGDLETQYFGPGTRLLVL.

As regards this clone: The junction and the germline gene differ at one end; a read error may be behind it. The V and J genes are TRBV7-9 and TRBJ2-1; D is undetermined. Germline CDR1 is SEHNR and CDR2 is FQNEAQ (reference sequence). This CDR3 region has 14 residues. CDR3 amino acids: CSSSLAIQYNEQFF. CDR3 nucleotides: TGTTCCAGCAGCTTAGCTATACAGTACAATGAGCAGTTCTTC.

This rearrangement joins TRBV19 to TRBJ2-5; 9 positions match TRBD1. The end of the DNA fits TRBJ2-7 better, so the J call may be wrong. This CDR3 is 15 amino acids long. The germline V gene has CDR1 LNHDA and CDR2 SQIVND (reference sequence). CDR3 loop: CASSIPGQGNYEQYF. For the CDR3, the DNA is TGTGCCAGTAGTATACCAGGACAGGGGAACTACGAGCAGTACTTC.

This clone was seen a handful of times. The rearrangement uses TRBV6-1 and TRBJ2-5; 11 nucleotides line up with TRBD2. The V gene end was trimmed by 1 base and the J gene end by 11 bases; junction bases not matched to a gene: 6. Germline V gives CDR1 MNHNS, CDR2 SASEGT. CDR3 length: 14 amino acids. CDR3 in amino acids: CASSEDGSGRGQYF. CDR3 nucleotide sequence: TGTGCCAGCAGTGAAGATGGTAGCGGGAGGGGACAGTACTTC.

V gene TRBV5-1 combines with J gene TRBJ2-7; D is perhaps TRBD1 (5 bases). Germline V gene lookup returns CDR1 SGHRS and CDR2 YFSETQ. V lost 2 bases, J lost 1 base, and 16 bases lay in between. The CDR3 has 16 amino acids. The DNA of the CDR3 is TGCGCCAGCAGCTTTTATGGGGCGAGGAGTTCCTACGAGCAGTACTTC. It translates to CASSFYGARSSYEQYF. Supplemented by reference TRBV5-1 and TRBJ2-7, the full variable domain reads KAGVTQTPRYLIKTRGQQVTLSCSPISGHRSVSWYQQTPGQGLQFLFEYFSETQRNKGNFPGRFSGRQFSNSRSEMNVSTLELGDSALYLCASSFYGARSSYEQYFGPGTRLTVT.

The count of this clone is one. The genes are TRBV7-8 and TRBJ1-2; TRBD1 aligns across 10 bases. CDR3 length equals 16 residues. Trimming took 1 base from V and 5 from J; bases not matched to a gene: 7. Germline CDR1 and CDR2: SGHVS and FQNEAQ. DNA for the CDR3: TGTGCCAGCAGCTTAGATTCGGGACAGGGGCGGTATGGCTACACCTTC. Encoded protein: CASSLDSGQGRYGYTF.

This chain links TRBV4-1 with TRBJ1-1; 7 bases fit TRBD1. J lost 1 base, V lost 0 bases, and 5 bases had no gene match. Germline-derived CDR1 and CDR2 are MGHRA and YSYEKL. The length of the CDR3 is 16 residues. For the CDR3, the DNA is TGCGCCAGCAGCCAAGATCCCACAGGGGCGAACACTGAAGCTTTCTTT. Translation gives CASSQDPTGANTEAFF.

The chain is built from TRBV28 and TRBJ2-3; 8 bases agree with TRBD2. V dropped 3 bases and J dropped 4; count of bases not matched to a gene: 24. This CDR3 spans 21 amino acids. Germline V gene lookup returns CDR1 MDHEN and CDR2 SYDVKM. DNA of the CDR3: TGTGCCAGCAGTTTCCCCCAAACTAGCGGAAACCAAGAGCGGGTGCCAGATACGCAGTATTTT. Encoded protein: CASSFPQTSGNQERVPDTQYF.

This clone has only a few counts. The chain couples TRBV5-1 to TRBJ2-2; unclear D gene. Germline lookup yields CDR1 SGHRS and CDR2 YFSETQ. This CDR3 has 15 residues. V was trimmed by 0 bases and J by 1 base, leaving 7 bases between them. The CDR3 region has the DNA TGCGCCAGCAGCTTGGCTGCAGGGAACACCGGGGAGCTGTTTTTT. Encoded protein: CASSLAAGNTGELFF.

The CDR3 bases are TGCGCCAGCAGCTTGGACGCGGTCCTAGGAAACACCATATATTTT. It yields the protein CASSLDAVLGNTIYF. The J gene is TRBJ1-3, the V gene TRBV5-1; D gene unclear. The CDR3 covers 15 residues. Between the trimmed V and J ends, which lost 0 bases and 4 bases, there was a span of 11 bases. From germline, CDR1 is SGHRS and CDR2 YFSETQ. Full variable domain (missing parts from reference TRBV5-1 and TRBJ1-3): KAGVTQTPRYLIKTRGQQVTLSCSPISGHRSVSWYQQTPGQGLQFLFEYFSETQRNKGNFPGRFSGRQFSNSRSEMNVSTLELGDSALYLCASSLDAVLGNTIYFGEGSWLTVV.

The V gene is TRBV4-2, the J gene TRBJ2-7; D call uncertain. Germline V lookup: CDR1 LGHNA, CDR2 YNFKEQ. V lost 6 bases, J lost 3 bases, and 15 bases lay in between. The CDR3 has 14 residues. Here the CDR3 reads CASRNKEACYEQYF. CDR3 DNA sequence: TGTGCCAGCAGGAATAAAGAAGCATGCTACGAGCAGTACTTC.

The V and J genes are TRBV2 and TRBJ2-5; 9 nucleotides align to TRBD1. The J call may be mistaken, given a closer DNA end match to TRBJ2-7. The CDR3 length is 14 residues. The V gene's germline CDR1 is SNHLY and CDR2 FYNNEI. For the CDR3, the DNA is TGTGCCAGCAGTGAGGGACAGGGAACCTACGAGCAGTACTTC. Translation: CASSEGQGTYEQYF.

As to this clone: One junction end disagrees with the germline gene, perhaps due to a read error. The chain joins TRBV7-7 to TRBJ2-1; perhaps TRBD1 as D (5 bases). The CDR3 is made up of 13 amino acids. The V gene's germline CDR1 is SSHAT and CDR2 FNYEAQ (reference sequence). The CDR3 bases are TGTGCTAGCAGCCCACCCCAGGGTAATGAGCAGTTCTTC. This encodes CASSPPQGNEQFF. Full variable domain (remainder filled in from reference TRBV7-7 and TRBJ2-1): GAGVSQSPRYKVTKRGQDVTLRCDPISSHATLYWYQQALGQGPEFLTYFNYEAQPDKSGLPSDRFSAERPEGSISTLTIQRTEQRDSAMYRCASSPPQGNEQFFGPGTRLTVL.

V gene TRBV5-1 combines with J gene TRBJ2-7; 8 bases are shared with TRBD2. V lost 7 bases, J lost 2 bases, and 5 bases stayed unmatched. The CDR3 is made up of 13 amino acids. CDR1 and CDR2 (germline): SGHRS, YFSETQ. CDR3 sequence reads: CASAERGPYEQYF. The CDR3 nucleotides read TGCGCCAGCGCCGAGCGGGGGCCCTACGAGCAGTACTTC.

The gene calls are TRBV7-9 and TRBJ1-1; D call uncertain. V was shortened by 5 bases and J by 11 bases, with 12 bases between the two germline ends. From germline, CDR1 is SEHNR and CDR2 FQNEAQ (reference sequence). CDR3 size: 11 residues. The CDR3, as DNA: TGTGCCAGCAGCCCCGGTTGGGAGGCTTTCTTT. It is translated as CASSPGWEAFF.

This clone occurred a few times. This chain connects TRBV28 to TRBJ2-7, with a weak D call TRBD2 (5 bases). CDR1 and CDR2 from the germline V gene are MDHEN and SYDVKM. The CDR3 spans 15 residues. Trimming took off 4 bases at V and 3 bases at J, with 16 bases between the two ends. The CDR3 DNA reads as TGTGCCAGCAGTTCACGTTCCCGGGAAGTCTACGAGCAGTACTTC. This translates into CASSSRSREVYEQYF.

The V and J genes are TRBV2 and TRBJ2-1, with D uncertain. The CDR3 covers 13 residues. Germline lookup yields CDR1 SNHLY and CDR2 FYNNEI. Trimming left V 7 bases short and J 2 bases short, with 9 bases between. The CDR3 sequence is CASILLPYNEQFF. The CDR3 DNA sequence: TGTGCCAGCATACTACTTCCCTACAATGAGCAGTTCTTC.

The chain has TRBV5-6 and TRBJ2-1; D is uncertain. CDR3 length equals 14 residues. Trimming cost V 4 bases and J 3 bases, with 11 bases left between them. Germline V gene data show CDR1 as SGHDT and CDR2 as YYEEEE. In nucleotides, the CDR3 is TGTGCCAGCAGCCCGCTCGGTTTCTACAATGAGCAGTTCTTC. Translated, it gives CASSPLGFYNEQFF.

Here the CDR3 reads CASRPQAGTSGFQETQYF. Written as DNA, the CDR3 is TGTGCCAGCAGGCCACAGGCAGGGACTAGCGGGTTTCAAGAGACCCAGTACTTC. The chain recombines TRBV7-8 with TRBJ2-5; 12 bases fit TRBD2. The J segment lost 2 bases and the V segment lost 6 bases, leaving 13 bases of the junction unmatched. CDR1 and CDR2 from the germline V gene are SGHVS and FQNEAQ. The CDR3 length is 18 residues.

This clone was counted between two and nine times. The V and J genes are TRBV11-3 and TRBJ2-1, with 8 bases that match TRBD2. The V and J ends lost 0 bases and 2 bases, in that order; junction bases with no gene match: 6. The CDR3 consists of 17 residues. The germline V gene encodes CDR1 SGHNT and CDR2 YENEEA. The CDR3 here is CASSLDRLREAYNEQFF. The DNA of the CDR3 is TGTGCCAGCAGCTTAGATCGGTTGCGGGAGGCCTACAATGAGCAGTTCTTC.

Turning to this clone: This specimen includes other DNA sequences encoding the same CDR3. The chain carries TRBV18 and TRBJ1-1; D might be TRBD1 (5 bases). CDR3 size: 13 residues. CDR1 and CDR2 (germline): KGHSH, LQKENI. Trimming took off 3 bases at V and 1 base at J, with 6 bases between the two ends. CDR3 bases: TGTGCCAGCTCACCCGGACAGAACACTGAAGCTTTCTTT. This translates into CASSPGQNTEAFF.

V gene TRBV6-5 combines with J gene TRBJ2-1; no reliable D call. The CDR3 spans 15 residues. Germline assignment: CDR1 MNHEY and CDR2 SVGAGI. The ends were cut back, 4 bases at V and 3 bases at J, with 13 bases in the middle. As DNA, the CDR3 is TGTGCCAGCAGTTTCCATAGCCTTCACTACAATGAGCAGTTCTTC. Its translation is CASSFHSLHYNEQFF.

The chain has TRBV19 and TRBJ2-7; TRBD2 agrees at 9 bases. Germline CDR1 LNHDA, CDR2 SQIVND (reference sequence). Germline trimming cut 6 bases from V and 2 bases from J; bases unmatched to any gene: 8. This CDR3 has 15 residues. CDR3 region: CASSQAGGPTYEQYF. In DNA form, the CDR3 reads TGTGCCAGTAGCCAAGCGGGGGGCCCCACCTACGAGCAGTACTTC.

This chain connects TRBV10-2 to TRBJ1-5; 7 nucleotides agree with TRBD1. Germline loops: CDR1 WSHSY, CDR2 SAAADI. The CDR3 length is 14 residues. With V trimmed by 3 bases and J by 5 bases, 4 bases remained unmatched. This CDR3 reads CASSDRDRYQPQHF. The CDR3 DNA is TGCGCCAGCAGTGACAGGGACAGATATCAGCCCCAGCATTTT.